Included here is one T cell receptor (beta chain) sequence, with context. Its antigen is not identified. Measured with immunoSEQ multiplex PCR; TCRdb has only the in-frame clones, and not every one. The data show about 77,000 clones, roughly 91% seen once. CDR1 and CDR2 (germline): LNHDA, SQIVND (reference sequence). CDR3 length: 14 amino acids. Trimming cost V 8 bases and J 6 bases; bases outside gene matches: 9. The data derive from a study of OX40 agonist ivuxolimab in advanced cancers. Broader study findings: In the expanded peripheral T cells, antigen specificity was never determined. Both CD4+ and CD8+ T cell populations in blood had undergone clonal expansion by week 6 at 0.1 to 3.0 mg/kg.

The timepoints at which blood was sampled were baseline, cycle 4 day 1, and cycle 7 day 1. The material sequenced was CD4+ or CD8+ T cells sorted from blood, taken in a trial of the OX40 agonist ivuxolimab. The V gene is TRBV19, the J gene TRBJ2-1; 8 positions agree with TRBD1. This TCR derives from an adult with an advanced solid tumor such as melanoma, head and neck, liver or kidney cancer. In nucleotides, the CDR3 is TGTGCCAGTTCCCCTGGACAGGGTGGCAATGAGCAGTTCTTC. Protein sequence: CASSPGQGGNEQFF.